This T cell receptor (beta chain) was recovered during a study of a mutant IDH1 vaccine in newly diagnosed glioma. Whole-study context: Earlier treatment was radiotherapy, temozolomide, or both, with most getting both.

Sequencing was performed with immunoSEQ multiplex PCR; in TCRdb, only in-frame clones are kept and a portion is missing. Among 49,000 or so clones listed, around 80% were seen once. The CDR3 length is 17 residues. V dropped 5 bases and J dropped 2; count of bases not matched to a gene: 12. CDR1 SEHNR and CDR2 FQNEAQ come from the germline V gene (reference sequence). Time point given: week 5, during vaccination. Vaccine doses each comprised 300 ug of mutant IDH1 20-mer peptide, with topical imiquimod. The donor cohort comprised cases of new WHO grade 3 or 4 IDH1-mutant, ATRX-lost astrocytoma. Details on this clone: Its antigen is as yet unknown.

The clonotype comes from a woman in her thirties or forties with glioma. J is TRBJ2-7 and V is TRBV7-9, with 10 nucleotides matching TRBD2. The sequences come from PBMCs, collected from a glioma patient whose treatment included an IDH1 peptide vaccine. The CDR3 coding sequence is TGTGCCAGCAGCCCAGCAGGTAGCGGGGGGCACCCCTACGAGCAGTACTTC. Protein: CASSPAGSGGHPYEQYF.